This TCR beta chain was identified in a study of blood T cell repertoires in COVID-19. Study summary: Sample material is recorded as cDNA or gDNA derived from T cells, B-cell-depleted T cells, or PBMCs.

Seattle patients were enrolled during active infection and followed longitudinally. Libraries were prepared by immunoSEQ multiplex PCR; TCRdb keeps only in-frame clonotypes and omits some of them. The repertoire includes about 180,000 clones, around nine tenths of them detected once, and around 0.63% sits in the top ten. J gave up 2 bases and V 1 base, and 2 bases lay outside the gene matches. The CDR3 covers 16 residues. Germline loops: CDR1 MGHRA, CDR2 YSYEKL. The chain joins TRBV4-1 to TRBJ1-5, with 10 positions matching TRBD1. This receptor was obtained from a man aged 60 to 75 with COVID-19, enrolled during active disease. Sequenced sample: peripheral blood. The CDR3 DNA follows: TGCGCCAGCAGCCAAGTAGGGACAGGGGGCAATCAGCCCCAGCATTTT. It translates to CASSQVGTGGNQPQHF.